The 18 T cell receptor beta chains below all came from one sample that was sequenced in a study of metastatic and nonmetastatic thyroid tumors. Patients were all untreated before their thyroid surgery. Via MiXCR, TCRdb re-called the PCR reads. The sample consists of around 27,000 clones, 14% to 15% of them appearing once. Material: blood. The origin of the receptors is a female donor with papillary thyroid cancer or a benign thyroid nodule (not recorded which). Some clones in this sample may be carry-over from other donors' samples.

The sample holds many counts of this clone. This chain links TRBV27 with TRBJ2-6; D unresolved. V was pared by 0 bases and J by 4 bases, with 4 bases between. The CDR3 totals 14 residues. CDR1 is MNHEY and CDR2 is SMNVEV in the germline V gene (reference sequence). The CDR3 protein is CASSLSNGANVLTF. As DNA, the CDR3 is TGTGCCAGCAGTTTATCCAACGGGGCCAACGTCCTGACTTTC.

This clone was observed many times. A much larger clone lies a single base off, so this may be a read error. The chain links TRBV12-3 or TRBV12-4 to TRBJ1-5; D not resolved. The V end was cut by 6 bases, the J end by 4 bases, with 16 bases between. The CDR3 spans 15 residues. In DNA form, the CDR3 reads TGTGCCAGCAGAAGTACAGAGGTAGGAAATCAGCCCCAGCATTTT. Translated, it gives CASRSTEVGNQPQHF.

The chain is built from TRBV6-5 and TRBJ2-4, with D unresolved. The CDR3 has 14 amino acids. Germline CDR1 reads MNHEY; CDR2 reads SVGAGI. Trimming removed 5 bases at V and 2 bases at J, with 10 bases between. The CDR3 sequence is CASSTPRTKNIQYF. CDR3 DNA: TGTGCCAGCAGTACTCCCCGAACCAAAAACATTCAGTACTTC.

This clone has at least ten counts. The genes are TRBV19 and TRBJ2-1; a weak D match, TRBD2 (6 bases). V shed 5 bases and J shed 5 bases, with 16 bases lying between them. This CDR3 has 15 residues. The V gene's germline CDR1 is LNHDA and CDR2 SQIVND (reference sequence). CDR3 sequence (DNA): TGTGCCAGTAGTGGGCCCCAAGCGGGCCACAATGAGCAGTTCTTC. Its translation is CASSGPQAGHNEQFF.

This clone showed up many times. The CDR3 region is CASSDRVRGTGELFF. The CDR3 nucleotides read TGCGCCAGCAGCGACCGGGTCAGGGGCACCGGGGAGCTGTTTTTT. The rearrangement uses TRBV5-1 and TRBJ2-2, with a tentative D call TRBD1 (6 bases). Germline assignment: CDR1 SGHRS and CDR2 YFSETQ. The ends were cut back, 4 bases at V and 4 bases at J, with 14 bases in the middle. The CDR3 sequence is 15 residues long.

This clone was seen many times. In DNA form, the CDR3 reads TGTGCCAGCAGCTTAGTGAGGTGGAACACCGGGGAGCTGTTTTTT. Encoded protein: CASSLVRWNTGELFF. The chain couples TRBV7-9 to TRBJ2-2, with D unclear. V shed 1 base and J shed 1 base, with 7 bases lying between them. CDR1 and CDR2 from the germline V gene are SEHNR and FQNEAQ (reference sequence). The CDR3 sequence is 15 residues long.

This clone showed up many times. The chain carries TRBV7-9 and TRBJ1-1; D is perhaps TRBD1 (6 bases). Germline assignment: CDR1 SEHNR and CDR2 FQNEAQ (reference sequence). This CDR3 is built from 15 residues. Trimming removed 1 base at V and 5 bases at J, with 14 bases between. Here the CDR3 reads CASSLEGGGVTEAFF. As DNA, the CDR3 is TGTGCCAGCAGCTTAGAGGGAGGGGGTGTGACTGAAGCTTTCTTT.

The sample holds many counts of this clone. The chain carries TRBV7-8 and TRBJ2-3, with TRBD2 matching over 9 bases. With 5 bases clipped from V and 5 bases from J, the junction kept 11 bases outside the gene matches. Germline-derived CDR1 and CDR2 are SGHVS and FQNEAQ. This CDR3 is built from 16 residues. The CDR3 protein is CASSPGLGSGRDTQYF. As DNA, the CDR3 is TGTGCCAGCAGCCCGGGGTTGGGTAGCGGGAGAGATACGCAGTATTTT.

This clone was counted ten times or more. A much larger clone lies a single base off, so this may be a read error. The sample holds other DNA sequences that translate to the same CDR3. The chain combines TRBV27 with TRBJ2-2; D might be TRBD2 (7 bases). V lost 5 bases and J lost 6, with 19 bases in between. Germline V CDR1 and CDR2: MNHEY, SMNVEV (reference sequence). CDR3 size: 16 residues. CDR3 sequence (DNA): TGTGCCAGCAGTGTGTCGACGGGGGGCGCGTCCGGGGAGCTGTTTTTT. It is translated as CASSVSTGGASGELFF.

This clone was counted between two and nine times. The chain recombines TRBV6-2 or TRBV6-3 with TRBJ1-2; D unresolved. The germline CDR1 and CDR2 sequences are MNHEY and SVGEGT. The CDR3 is made up of 12 amino acids. The V end was cut by 6 bases, the J end by 8 bases, with 13 bases between. CDR3 residues: CASSNGMSGYTF. As DNA, the CDR3 is TGTGCCAGCAGCAACGGCATGTCAGGCTACACCTTC.

In the case of this clone: It may be a read error: a sequence one base away is much more abundant. The chain links TRBV29-1 to TRBJ1-4; TRBD1 is a possible D gene (6 bases). The CDR3 runs 15 residues. CDR1 and CDR2 from the germline V gene are SQVTM and ANQGSEA. Trimming cost V 3 bases and J 12 bases, with 23 bases left between them. CDR3 residues: CSVDVWEGGMRELFF. The CDR3 bases are TGCAGCGTTGATGTTTGGGAAGGGGGGATGAGGGAACTGTTTTTT.

This clone was recorded at least ten times. The chain recombines TRBV20-1 with TRBJ2-7; tentative D call: TRBD2 (6 bases). CDR1 DFQATT and CDR2 SNEGSKA come from the germline V gene (reference sequence). V was trimmed by 3 bases and J by 6 bases, leaving 27 bases between them. This CDR3 is built from 17 residues. CDR3: CSASGGSVGWEVSEQYF. CDR3 sequence (DNA): TGCAGTGCTAGCGGTGGGTCGGTGGGGTGGGAGGTGTCCGAGCAGTACTTC.

Relative to its sample, this clone is medium-sized. V usage is TRBV27 and J usage is TRBJ2-7, with 13 bases fitting TRBD2. Trimming took 5 bases from V and 4 from J; bases not matched to a gene: 5. CDR3 length: 15 amino acids. From germline, CDR1 is MNHEY and CDR2 SMNVEV (reference sequence). The CDR3 nucleotides read TGTGCCAGCAGTCCCCGACTAGCGGGAGGTTACGAGCAGTACTTC. This encodes CASSPRLAGGYEQYF.

This clone was seen at least ten times. The rearrangement joins TRBV3-1 to TRBJ2-7, with D perhaps TRBD1 (6 bases). Looked up from germline, CDR1 is LGHDT and CDR2 is YNNKEL (reference sequence). This CDR3 comprises 15 residues. Trimming shortened V by 3 bases and J by 2 bases, and 14 bases separated the two germline ends. This CDR3 is CASSQGQLVAYEQYF. CDR3 nucleotide sequence: TGTGCCAGCAGCCAGGGACAACTAGTAGCCTACGAGCAGTACTTC.

This clone was counted at least ten times. The chain joins TRBV28 to TRBJ1-2; D might be TRBD1 (6 bases). Germline loops: CDR1 MDHEN, CDR2 SYDVKM. CDR3 length: 14 residues. V dropped 3 bases and J dropped 6 bases, with 14 bases sitting between them. CDR3 nucleotides: TGTGCCAGCAGTTTGTTAGGGGGTGACAATGGCTACACCTTC. This gives the protein CASSLLGGDNGYTF.

This clone was seen many times. The J gene is TRBJ2-7, the V gene TRBV28; D remains ambiguous. V shed 8 bases and J shed 2 bases, with 10 bases lying between them. This CDR3 is 12 amino acids long. CDR1 and CDR2 (germline): MDHEN, SYDVKM. CDR3 residues: CASGLRPYEQYF. CDR3 DNA sequence: TGTGCCAGCGGCCTTAGGCCCTACGAGCAGTACTTC.

This chain joins TRBV2 and TRBJ2-1, with unresolved D. The germline gives CDR1 SNHLY, CDR2 FYNNEI. The CDR3 runs to 15 residues. Deletions cut 1 base from V and 4 bases from J, with 11 bases between. The CDR3 DNA reads as TGTGCCAGCAGTGAAGACGGGTTATTTTACAATGAGCAGTTCTTC. Its protein product is CASSEDGLFYNEQFF.

This clone has at least ten counts. The chain links TRBV14 to TRBJ1-2; no clear D gene. Germline-derived CDR1 and CDR2 are SGHDN and FVKESK. CDR3 length: 15 residues. The V end was cut by 0 bases, the J end by 8 bases, with 16 bases between. The CDR3 DNA reads TGTGCCAGCAGCCAAGATCAAGGGTCCCGAGGCGGCTACACCTTC. This encodes CASSQDQGSRGGYTF.